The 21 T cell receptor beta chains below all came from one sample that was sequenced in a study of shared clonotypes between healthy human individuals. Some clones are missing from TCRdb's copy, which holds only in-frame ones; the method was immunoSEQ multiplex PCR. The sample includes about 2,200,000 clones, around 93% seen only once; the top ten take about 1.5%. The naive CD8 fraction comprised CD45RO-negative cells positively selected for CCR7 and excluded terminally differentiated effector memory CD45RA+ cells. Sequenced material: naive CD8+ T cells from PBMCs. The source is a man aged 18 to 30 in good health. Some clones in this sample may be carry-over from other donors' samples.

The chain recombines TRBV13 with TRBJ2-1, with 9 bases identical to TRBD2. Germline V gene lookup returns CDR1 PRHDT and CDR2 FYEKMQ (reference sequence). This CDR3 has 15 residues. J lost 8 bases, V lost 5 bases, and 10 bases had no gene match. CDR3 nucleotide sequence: TGTGCCAGCAGCGTAACCGCGGGAGGGAGGCATGAGCAGTTCTTC. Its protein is CASSVTAGGRHEQFF.

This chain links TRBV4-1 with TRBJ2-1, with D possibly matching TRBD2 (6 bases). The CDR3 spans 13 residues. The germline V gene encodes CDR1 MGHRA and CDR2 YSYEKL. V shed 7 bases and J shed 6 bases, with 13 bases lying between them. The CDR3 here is CASTAGRGNEQFF. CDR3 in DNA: TGCGCCAGCACAGCGGGTAGGGGCAATGAGCAGTTCTTC.

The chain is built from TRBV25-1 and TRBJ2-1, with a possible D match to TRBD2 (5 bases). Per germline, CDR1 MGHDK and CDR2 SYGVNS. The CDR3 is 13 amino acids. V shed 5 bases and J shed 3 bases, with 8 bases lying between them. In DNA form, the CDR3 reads TGTGCCAGCAGTATCGGGGTCTACAATGAGCAGTTCTTC. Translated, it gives CASSIGVYNEQFF.

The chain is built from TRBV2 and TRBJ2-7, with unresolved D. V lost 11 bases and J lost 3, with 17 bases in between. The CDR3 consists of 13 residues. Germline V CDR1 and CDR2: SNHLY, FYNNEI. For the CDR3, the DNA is TGTGCCTACAAAAGGGCTTCCTACTACGAGCAGTACTTC. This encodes CAYKRASYYEQYF. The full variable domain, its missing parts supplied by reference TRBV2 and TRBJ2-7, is EPEVTQTPSHQVTQMGQEVILRCVPISNHLYFYWYRQILGQKVEFLVSFYNNEISEKSEIFDDQFSVERPDGSNFTLKIRSTKLEDSAMYFCAYKRASYYEQYFGPGTRLTVT.

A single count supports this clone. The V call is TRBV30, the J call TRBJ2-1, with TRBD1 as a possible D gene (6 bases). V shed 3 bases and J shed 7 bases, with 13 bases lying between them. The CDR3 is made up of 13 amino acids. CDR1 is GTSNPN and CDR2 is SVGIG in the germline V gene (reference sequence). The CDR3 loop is CAWSQDRTNEQFF. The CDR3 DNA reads TGTGCCTGGAGCCAAGACAGGACTAATGAGCAGTTCTTC.

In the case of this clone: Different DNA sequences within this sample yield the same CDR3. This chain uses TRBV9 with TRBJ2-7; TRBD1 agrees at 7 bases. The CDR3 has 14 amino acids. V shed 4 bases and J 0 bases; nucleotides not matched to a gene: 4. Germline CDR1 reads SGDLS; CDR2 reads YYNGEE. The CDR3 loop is CASSPGTASYEQYF. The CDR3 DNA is TGTGCCAGCAGCCCAGGGACAGCCTCCTACGAGCAGTACTTC.

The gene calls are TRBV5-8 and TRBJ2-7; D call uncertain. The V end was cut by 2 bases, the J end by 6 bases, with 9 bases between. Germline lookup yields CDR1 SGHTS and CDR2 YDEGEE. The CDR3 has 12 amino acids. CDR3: CASSFRRSEQYF. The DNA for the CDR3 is TGTGCCAGCAGCTTTAGGCGATCCGAGCAGTACTTC.

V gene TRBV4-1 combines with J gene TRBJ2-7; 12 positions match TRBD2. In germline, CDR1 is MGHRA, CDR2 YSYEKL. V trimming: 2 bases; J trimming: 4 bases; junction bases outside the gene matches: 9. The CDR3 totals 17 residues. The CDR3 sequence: CASSQTGTTSGRYEQYF. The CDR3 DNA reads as TGCGCCAGCAGCCAAACCGGGACCACTAGCGGGAGGTACGAGCAGTACTTC.

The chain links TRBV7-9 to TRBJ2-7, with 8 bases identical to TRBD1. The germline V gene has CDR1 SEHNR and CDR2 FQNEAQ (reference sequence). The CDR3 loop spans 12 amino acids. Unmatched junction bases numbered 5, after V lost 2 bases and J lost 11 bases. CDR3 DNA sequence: TGTGCCAGCAGCTTAATGGAACAGGGGGAGTACTTC. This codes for CASSLMEQGEYF.

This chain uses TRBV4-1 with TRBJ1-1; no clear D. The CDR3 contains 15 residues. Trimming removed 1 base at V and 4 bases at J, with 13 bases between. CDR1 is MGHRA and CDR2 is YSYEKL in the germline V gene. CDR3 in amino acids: CASSQGGIGRTEAFF. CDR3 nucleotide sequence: TGCGCCAGCAGCCAAGGCGGTATAGGACGCACTGAAGCTTTCTTT.

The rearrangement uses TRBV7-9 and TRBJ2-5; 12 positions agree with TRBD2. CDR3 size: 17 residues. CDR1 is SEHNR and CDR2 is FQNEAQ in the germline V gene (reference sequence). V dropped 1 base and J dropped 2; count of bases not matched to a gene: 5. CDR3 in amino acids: CASSLGRLAGEQETQYF. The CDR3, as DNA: TGTGCCAGCAGCTTAGGGCGACTAGCGGGGGAGCAAGAGACCCAGTACTTC.

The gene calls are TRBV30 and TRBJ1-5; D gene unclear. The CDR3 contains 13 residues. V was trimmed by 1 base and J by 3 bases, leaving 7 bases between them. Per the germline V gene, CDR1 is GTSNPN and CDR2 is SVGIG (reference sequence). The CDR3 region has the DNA TGTGCCTGGAGTGGGGGAGCCAATCAGCCCCAGCATTTT. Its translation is CAWSGGANQPQHF.

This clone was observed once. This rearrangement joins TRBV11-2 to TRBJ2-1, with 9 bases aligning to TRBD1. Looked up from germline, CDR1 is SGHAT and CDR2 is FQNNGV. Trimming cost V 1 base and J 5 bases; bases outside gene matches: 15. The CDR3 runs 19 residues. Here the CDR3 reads CASSLGTGAFQVIHNEQFF. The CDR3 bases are TGTGCCAGCAGCTTAGGGACAGGGGCTTTCCAGGTCATACACAATGAGCAGTTCTTC.

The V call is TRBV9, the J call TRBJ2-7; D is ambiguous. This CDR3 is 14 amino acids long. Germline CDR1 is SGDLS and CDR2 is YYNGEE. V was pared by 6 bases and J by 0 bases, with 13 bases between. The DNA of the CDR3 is TGTGCCAGCAAGGCAACAGAGGCCTCCTACGAGCAGTACTTC. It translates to CASKATEASYEQYF.

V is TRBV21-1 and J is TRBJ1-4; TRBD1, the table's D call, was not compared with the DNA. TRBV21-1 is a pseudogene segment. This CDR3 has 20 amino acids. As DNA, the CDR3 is TGTGCCAGCAGCAATTTGTTCGGACAGGGAGGAAATGGGCCGGATGAAAAACTGTTTTTT. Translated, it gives CASSNLFGQGGNGPDEKLFF.

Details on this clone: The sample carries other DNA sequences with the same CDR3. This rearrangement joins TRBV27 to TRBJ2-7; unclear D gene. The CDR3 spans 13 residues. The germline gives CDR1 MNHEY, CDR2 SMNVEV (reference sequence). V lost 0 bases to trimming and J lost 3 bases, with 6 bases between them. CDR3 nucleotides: TGTGCCAGCAGTTTATCGGGTAGCTACGAGCAGTACTTC. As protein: CASSLSGSYEQYF.

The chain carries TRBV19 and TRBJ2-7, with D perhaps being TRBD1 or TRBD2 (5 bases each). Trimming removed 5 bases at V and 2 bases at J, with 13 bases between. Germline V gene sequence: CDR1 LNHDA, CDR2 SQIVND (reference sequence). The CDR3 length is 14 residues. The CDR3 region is CASSEGAGTYEQYF. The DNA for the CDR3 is TGTGCCAGTAGTGAAGGGGCGGGTACCTACGAGCAGTACTTC.

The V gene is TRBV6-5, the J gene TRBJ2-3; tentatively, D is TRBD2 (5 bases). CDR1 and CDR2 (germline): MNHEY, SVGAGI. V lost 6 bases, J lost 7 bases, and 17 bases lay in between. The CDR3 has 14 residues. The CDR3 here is CASSLATGSHTQYF. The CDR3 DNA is TGTGCCAGCAGCCTCGCCACGGGGAGCCATACGCAGTATTTT.

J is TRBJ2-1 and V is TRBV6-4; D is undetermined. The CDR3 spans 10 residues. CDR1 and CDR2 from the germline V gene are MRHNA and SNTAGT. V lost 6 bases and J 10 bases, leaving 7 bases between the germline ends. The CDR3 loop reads CASRPAEQFF. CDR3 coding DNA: TGTGCCAGCAGACCTGCAGAGCAGTTCTTC.

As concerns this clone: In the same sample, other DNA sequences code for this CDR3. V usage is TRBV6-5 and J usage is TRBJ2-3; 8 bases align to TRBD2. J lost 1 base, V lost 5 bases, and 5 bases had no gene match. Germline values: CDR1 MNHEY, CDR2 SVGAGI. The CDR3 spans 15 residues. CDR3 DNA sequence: TGTGCCAGCAGTCCCAGCGGGAGCGGCACAGATACGCAGTATTTT. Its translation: CASSPSGSGTDTQYF.

For the CDR3, the DNA is TGTGCCAGCAGCAGGACAGGGGGCTTCTCTGGGGCCAACGTCCTGACTTTC. It is translated as CASSRTGGFSGANVLTF. The V and J genes are TRBV9 and TRBJ2-6; 11 positions match TRBD1. J lost 0 bases, V lost 4 bases, and 3 bases had no gene match. CDR1 is SGDLS, CDR2 YYNGEE, per germline. The CDR3 contains 17 residues. Full variable domain (missing parts from reference TRBV9 and TRBJ2-6): DSGVTQTPKHLITATGQRVTLRCSPRSGDLSVYWYQQSLDQGLQFLIQYYNGEERAKGNILERFSAQQFPDLHSELNLSSLELGDSALYFCASSRTGGFSGANVLTFGAGSRLTVL.